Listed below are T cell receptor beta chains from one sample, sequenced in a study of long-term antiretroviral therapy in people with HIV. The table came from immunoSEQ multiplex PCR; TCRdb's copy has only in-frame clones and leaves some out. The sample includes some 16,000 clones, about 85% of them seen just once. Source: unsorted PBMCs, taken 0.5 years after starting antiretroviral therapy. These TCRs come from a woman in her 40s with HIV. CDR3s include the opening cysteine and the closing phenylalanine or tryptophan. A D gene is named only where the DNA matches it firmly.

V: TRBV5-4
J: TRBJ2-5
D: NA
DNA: TGTGCCAGCAGCTTTCAGTGGGGTCAAGAGACCCAGTACTTC
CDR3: CASSFQWGQETQYF

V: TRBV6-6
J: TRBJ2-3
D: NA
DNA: TGTGCCAGCAGAACAGGGATTATATCGGATACGCAGTATTTT
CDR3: CASRTGIISDTQYF

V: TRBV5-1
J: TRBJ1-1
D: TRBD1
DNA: TGCGCCAGCAGCCCGGGACAGAGTATGAACACTGAAGCTTTCTTT
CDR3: CASSPGQSMNTEAFF

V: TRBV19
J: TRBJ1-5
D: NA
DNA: TGTGCCAGTAGTATCGGACGGACCAATCAGCCCCAGCATTTT
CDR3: CASSIGRTNQPQHF

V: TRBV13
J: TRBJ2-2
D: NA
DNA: TGTGCCAGCAGCTTTTATCTAAACACCGGGGAGCTGTTTTTT
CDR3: CASSFYLNTGELFF

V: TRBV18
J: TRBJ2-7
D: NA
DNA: TGTGCCAGCTCATCCCAACCCCAATACGAGCAGTACTTC
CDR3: CASSSQPQYEQYF

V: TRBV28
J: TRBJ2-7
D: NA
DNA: TGTGCCAGCAGTTACCGGGACTACGAGCAGTACTTC
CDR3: CASSYRDYEQYF

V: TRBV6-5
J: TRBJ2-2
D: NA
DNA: TGTGCCAGCAGTTACTCGGGTACCGGGGAGCTGTTTTTT
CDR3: CASSYSGTGELFF

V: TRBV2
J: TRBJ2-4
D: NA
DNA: TGTGCCAGCAGTGAGGACAGCCGGTGGGAAAACATTCAGTACTTC
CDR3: CASSEDSRWENIQYF

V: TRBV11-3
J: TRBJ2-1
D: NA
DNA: TGTGCCAGCAGCCACCAGACGGGGGTGGGCGTTGAGCAGTTCTTC
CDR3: CASSHQTGVGVEQFF

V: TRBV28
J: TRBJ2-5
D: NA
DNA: TGTGCCAGCAGTTTAGTTAGAGCAACCCAGTACTTC
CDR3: CASSLVRATQYF